A selection of T cell receptor beta chains follows, all from one sample in a study of blood T cell repertoires in COVID-19. The method was immunoSEQ multiplex PCR; TCRdb's version includes in-frame clones alone and lacks a portion of them. This sample has roughly 150,000 clones, with approximately 80% found just once. The source material was PBMCs or T cells enriched from blood (not recorded which). These receptors came from a middle-aged woman who had recovered from COVID-19. CDR3s include the opening cysteine and the closing phenylalanine or tryptophan. The D gene is left open where the match is weak. The listing skips clone size in some rows; elsewhere it reads once, few, many or a size class.

-	TRBJ1-2	TRBV30	-	TGTGCCTGGAGTCCGACAGAGTTATACACCTTC	CAWSPTELYTF
-	TRBJ2-5	TRBV12-5	-	TGTGCTAGTGGGGGGGGAGGCTTTTTAGAGACCCAGTACTTC	CASGGGGFLETQYF
-	TRBJ2-7	TRBV30	-	TGTGCCTGGAGAGGCGGGACGAAATCCTCCTACGAGCAGTACTTC	CAWRGGTKSSYEQYF
TRBD1	TRBJ2-3	TRBV7-8	-	TGTGCCAGCAGCCCGACAGGGGGCGTTAGCACAGATACGCAGTATTTT	CASSPTGGVSTDTQYF
-	TRBJ2-2	TRBV24-1	-	TGTGCCACCAGTGATTTAAAGGGGGCGAACACCGGGGAGCTGTTTTTT	CATSDLKGANTGELFF
TRBD1	TRBJ2-2	TRBV4-1	-	TGCGCCAGCAGCCAACCCCAGGACAGGGGAGACACCGGGGAGCTGTTTTTT	CASSQPQDRGDTGELFF
-	TRBJ2-1	TRBV7-9	-	TGTGCCAGCAGCTTAACCGCTAGCCTAGAGCAGTTCTTC	CASSLTASLEQFF
-	TRBJ1-1	TRBV19	-	TGTGCCAGTAGTATAGCAGTCATGAACACTGAAGCTTTCTTT	CASSIAVMNTEAFF
-	TRBJ2-2	TRBV11-3	-	TGTGCCAGCAGCTTAGGAGGGATGGGCACCGGGGAGCTGTTTTTT	CASSLGGMGTGELFF
-	TRBJ2-1	TRBV7-6	once	TGTGCCAGCAGCTCTAGCGAGGCCTACAATGAGCAGTTCTTC	CASSSSEAYNEQFF
TRBD1	TRBJ1-1	TRBV11-2	-	TGTGCCAGCAGCTCTAGGGACAGGCTGAACACTGAAGCTTTCTTT	CASSSRDRLNTEAFF
-	TRBJ1-2	TRBV3-1/TRBV3-2	-	TGTGCCAGCAGCCAGACTCGAAACTATGGCTACACCTTC	CASSQTRNYGYTF
-	TRBJ1-4	TRBV7-9	-	TGTGCCAGCAGCTTAGCGCAGGGAGGTGAAAAACTGTTTTTT	CASSLAQGGEKLFF
-	TRBJ1-2	TRBV20-1	-	TGCAGTGCTAGAGATGTGAGTGGCTACACCTTC	CSARDVSGYTF
-	TRBJ1-5	TRBV2	-	TGTGCCAGCACCGAAGGTGTGGGGGCGCCTAGCAATCAGCCCCAGCATTTT	CASTEGVGAPSNQPQHF
-	TRBJ2-1	TRBV27	-	TGTGCCAGCAGTTTAGGGGGGAGCTCCTACAATGAGCAGTTCTTC	CASSLGGSSYNEQFF
TRBD2	TRBJ2-3	TRBV29-1	-	TGCAGCGTAGGGACTAGCGGGACGCGCACAGATACGCAGTATTTT	CSVGTSGTRTDTQYF
-	TRBJ1-2	TRBV18	-	TGTGCCAGATCCGGAACAGGGCCGGGTGATCAAAGCTACACCTTC	CARSGTGPGDQSYTF
TRBD1	TRBJ1-4	TRBV5-5	-	TGTGCCAGCAGTCGAACAGGGGGCGATGAAAAACTGTTTTTT	CASSRTGGDEKLFF
TRBD1	TRBJ1-6	TRBV3-1/TRBV3-2	-	TGTGCCAGCAGCTCAGGGACAGGGAGAAGAGCCTCACCCCTCCACTTT	CASSSGTGRRASPLHF
TRBD1	TRBJ1-2	TRBV29-1	-	TGCAGCGTTGAATCCCGGGACAGGGTCGACTATGGCTACACCTTC	CSVESRDRVDYGYTF
-	TRBJ2-1	TRBV3-1/TRBV3-2	-	TGTGCCAGCAGCGCTCCGGGACACCCCCTGGGGCAGTTCTTC	CASSAPGHPLGQFF
-	TRBJ1-4	TRBV29-1	-	TGCAGCGTTATTATGGTCGGGGTAGAAAAACTGTTTTTT	CSVIMVGVEKLFF
TRBD1	TRBJ2-6	TRBV15	-	TGTGCCACGAGGACAGGGCTGATGGGGGCCAACGTCCTGACTTTC	CATRTGLMGANVLTF
-	TRBJ1-2	TRBV19	-	TGTGCCAGTAGTCCAACCACTCTATTTGACTATGGCTACACCTTC	CASSPTTLFDYGYTF
TRBD1	TRBJ1-5	TRBV2	-	TGTGCCACCCAGGACCGGGTGGGGGACAGAATAGATCAGCCCCAGCATTTT	CATQDRVGDRIDQPQHF
TRBD2	TRBJ2-7	TRBV9	-	TGTGCCAGCAGCGTAGCTAGCGGGAGTGCCCGGTACGAGCAGTACTTC	CASSVASGSARYEQYF
TRBD2	TRBJ2-7	TRBV7-2	-	TGTGCCAGCAGCTACAGCGGGGGGCTAAGCTCCTACGAGCAGTACTTC	CASSYSGGLSSYEQYF
-	TRBJ2-2	TRBV2	-	TGTGCCAGCAGGGCGGTCGCGAACACCGGGGAGCTGTTTTTT	CASRAVANTGELFF
TRBD2	TRBJ2-1	TRBV11-3	-	TGTGCCAGCAGCACCCGGACTAGCGGGAGCTACAATGAGCAGTTCTTC	CASSTRTSGSYNEQFF
-	TRBJ2-7	TRBV19	-	TGTGCCAGTAGTACCTCGTCGGGGGATCCTTTCTACGAGCAGTACTTC	CASSTSSGDPFYEQYF
TRBD2	TRBJ2-7	TRBV9	-	TGTGCCAGCAGCTCCGTCGGGGGGTGGTACGAGCAGTACTTC	CASSSVGGWYEQYF
TRBD1	TRBJ2-7	TRBV9	-	TGTGCCAGCAGCTTCCGGGACAGGGGGTCCGACGAGCAGTACTTC	CASSFRDRGSDEQYF
-	TRBJ1-2	TRBV18	few	TGTGCCAGCTCACCACCCTATACAGGAGCTAACTATGGCTACACCTTC	CASSPPYTGANYGYTF
-	TRBJ1-2	TRBV12-3/TRBV12-4	-	TGTGCCAGCAAAATGGCAGCTAACTATGGCTACACCTTC	CASKMAANYGYTF